This T cell receptor beta chain comes out of a study of STAT5B mutations in CD4+ large granular lymphocyte leukemia. Findings and limits, study-wide: No patients shared main leukemic clonotypes, though 20% to 25% appeared at low frequency elsewhere. Compared with healthy controls (2/35), patient top clones favored TRBV06 (8/27). Higher CD4+ than CD8+ T-LGLL clonality might reflect small sample size.

Trimming took 5 bases from V and 5 from J, leaving 12 bases between them. The CDR3 consists of 13 residues. The germline CDR1 and CDR2 sequences are MGHDK and SYGVNS. Regarding this clone: Antigen unknown.

As originally analysed: The detection floor for productive clonotype frequency was 2.59 x 10-5. The table came from immunoSEQ multiplex PCR; TCRdb's copy has only in-frame clones and leaves some out. V, J and clone size are taken as reported in that table, and D and trimming were inferred from the DNA itself. Of tens of thousands of clones listed, about three quarters are singletons. Source material: CD4+ T cells from blood buffy coats. The source is a human donor in good health. The chain employs TRBV25-1 and TRBJ1-1; no reliable D call. CDR3 amino acids: CASSPAGLTEAFF. As DNA, the CDR3 is TGTGCCAGCAGTCCGGCAGGTCTAACTGAAGCTTTCTTT.